Sequencing of this TCR beta chain was carried out in a study of cytomegalovirus exposure and HLA in healthy donors. With respect to this clone: Its specificity is unknown.

In the PCR, 60 Vbeta and 13 Jbeta primers were used. Sequenced by immunoSEQ multiplex PCR; TCRdb stores in-frame clones only, minus some. The sample lists under 150,000 clones, 65% to 90% occurring once. Study outcomes and limitations: In a later analysis, TCR beta V- and J-gene trimming showed a link to a missense DCLRE1C variant.

V lost 1 base, J lost 0 bases, and 12 bases lay in between. CDR3 size: 16 residues. Germline V gene lookup returns CDR1 MNHEY and CDR2 SMNVEV (reference sequence). This clonotype originated in a man aged 18 to 30 in good health and CMV-seronegative. The material sequenced was PBMCs. V is TRBV27 and J is TRBJ2-5, with D maybe TRBD2 (5 bases). The CDR3 nucleotides read TGTGCCAGCAGTTTATTCTCGGGGTCGTACCAAGAGACCCAGTACTTC. Translation: CASSLFSGSYQETQYF.